In its sample, the clone carrying this T cell receptor (beta chain) was seen many times. The target antigen is unknown. This entry comes from a study of T cells in Graves' hyperthyroidism and ophthalmopathy. CDR1 is LNHDA, CDR2 SQIVND, per germline (reference sequence). The CDR3 covers 12 residues. The V end lost 1 base, the J end lost 10 bases, and 10 bases lay between the germline ends. Study observations and caveats: Within blood appeared most thyroid clonotypes that had expanded above 0.001.

Amplified TCR beta CDR3 regions came from RNA transcripts. During a first-round RT-PCR of the TCR CDR3, the HTBI primer set was used. TCRdb re-analysed the multiplex PCR reads in MiXCR, keeping a single row per CDR3 protein. The sample has approximately 870,000 distinct CDR3 sequences, roughly 40% seen once. The rearrangement links TRBV19 to TRBJ1-1; D not certain. The sequence was collected from a man aged 18-30 years with Graves' hyperthyroidism. The source material was blood. The CDR3 spells CASSIGGVVAFF. In nucleotides, the CDR3 is TGTGCCAGTAGTATAGGCGGGGTCGTAGCTTTCTTT.